This T cell receptor (beta chain) was sequenced for a study of T cell responses to AZD1222 COVID-19 vaccine. Study results and limitations: AZD1222 recipients seropositive at baseline numbered only 5 to 7. The donor cohort was predominantly white British with a female majority, and clonal diversity may have been underestimated.

Regarding this clone: What it binds is unknown.

Measured with immunoSEQ multiplex PCR; TCRdb has only the in-frame clones, and not every one. Here the sample spans 130,000 to 150,000 clones, 92% being singletons. The CDR3 sequence is 14 residues long. Deletions cut 5 bases from V and 1 base from J, with 11 bases between. Germline CDR1 reads LNHDA; CDR2 reads SQIVND (reference sequence). The chain recombines TRBV19 with TRBJ1-1; tentatively, D is TRBD1 (6 bases). This TCR derives from an adult in good health. The material sequenced was peripheral blood, taken on day 0 of AZD1222 vaccination. The CDR3 loop reads CASSLQGTNTEAFF. DNA for the CDR3: TGTGCCAGTAGTCTACAGGGAACGAACACTGAAGCTTTCTTT.